This TCR beta chain is drawn from a study of T cell responses to AZD1222 COVID-19 vaccine. Study-wide points: The donor cohort was predominantly white British with a female majority, and clonal diversity may have been underestimated. Sampling captured repertoires only after the peak T cell response. Seropositive status at baseline applied to only a handful of AZD1222 recipients.

With V trimmed by 5 bases and J by 3 bases, 3 bases remained unmatched. CDR3 length: 15 amino acids. Germline lookup yields CDR1 LGHDT and CDR2 YNNKEL (reference sequence). The assay was immunoSEQ multiplex PCR, and TCRdb's table has in-frame clones only and misses some. Among 90,000 to 130,000 clones listed, 85% to 95% were seen once. Comment on this clone: Its antigen is not known.

Second doses that came at about 4 or about 12 weeks were put together. This receptor was identified in an adult who received the AZD1222 COVID-19 vaccine. The genes are TRBV3-1 (or the pseudogene TRBV3-2) and TRBJ1-3, with TRBD1 matching over 11 bases. The sequences come from peripheral blood, collected 28 days after the second AZD1222 dose. The CDR3 sequence: CASSYGTGGGNTIYF. CDR3 in DNA: TGTGCCAGCAGCTACGGGACAGGGGGTGGAAACACCATATATTTT.